The T cell receptor (beta chain) under discussion was sequenced for a study of blood T cell repertoires in COVID-19. For the study at large: PBMCs, B-cell-depleted T cells, or T cells were the source of the cDNA or gDNA that made up the material.

The J segment lost 5 bases and the V segment lost 9 bases, leaving 3 bases of the junction unmatched. The CDR3 covers 13 residues. Sequencing used immunoSEQ multiplex PCR; TCRdb keeps in-frame clones, though not all of them. The sample contains about 74,000 clones, roughly nine tenths of which appear only once. The sequenced material came from peripheral blood. This clonotype originated in a man aged 50 to 59 with COVID-19, enrolled during active disease. The chain joins TRBV12-3 or TRBV12-4 to TRBJ2-7; 14 nucleotides align to TRBD2. CDR3 coding DNA: TGTGCCAGTGGGACTAGCGGGAGTAACGAGCAGTACTTC. This sequence encodes CASGTSGSNEQYF.